The clone carrying this TCR beta chain was seen only a few times. As yet, its antigen is unknown. This record comes from a study of T-cell reconstitution after alpha-beta-depleted transplantation in children. Study findings and constraints: Fresh T-cell production supplied most of the T-cell counts and diversity seen one year after transplant. At around two months after transplant, the alpha-beta T cells were reportedly derived from several hundred expanded clones that came from non-depleted graft cells. Day-60 TCRbeta diversity that was high in some patients was derived from surviving recipient T cells and thymic progenitors.

It was with unique molecular identifiers that the TCRbeta library was prepared. Each CDR3 protein is one row after TCRdb ran MiXCR on the PCR reads. This table holds roughly 310,000 distinct CDR3 sequences, around 25% found once. The CDR3 extends over 15 amino acids. Trimming pared 1 base from V and 0 bases from J, leaving 8 bases between. The V gene's germline CDR1 is SNHLY and CDR2 FYNNEI. Here the sequenced sample was PBMCs, mostly from graft donor cells, taken 180 days after TCRalphabeta/CD19-depleted stem cell transplant. The rearrangement uses TRBV2 and TRBJ2-3; D not resolved. The receptor comes from a male patient between 10 and 17 years old who had a stem cell transplant for acute lymphoblastic leukemia, so the T cells may come from the graft donor. CDR3 region: CASSEEGRSTDTQYF. The CDR3 DNA reads as TGTGCCAGCAGTGAAGAGGGCAGAAGCACAGATACGCAGTATTTT.